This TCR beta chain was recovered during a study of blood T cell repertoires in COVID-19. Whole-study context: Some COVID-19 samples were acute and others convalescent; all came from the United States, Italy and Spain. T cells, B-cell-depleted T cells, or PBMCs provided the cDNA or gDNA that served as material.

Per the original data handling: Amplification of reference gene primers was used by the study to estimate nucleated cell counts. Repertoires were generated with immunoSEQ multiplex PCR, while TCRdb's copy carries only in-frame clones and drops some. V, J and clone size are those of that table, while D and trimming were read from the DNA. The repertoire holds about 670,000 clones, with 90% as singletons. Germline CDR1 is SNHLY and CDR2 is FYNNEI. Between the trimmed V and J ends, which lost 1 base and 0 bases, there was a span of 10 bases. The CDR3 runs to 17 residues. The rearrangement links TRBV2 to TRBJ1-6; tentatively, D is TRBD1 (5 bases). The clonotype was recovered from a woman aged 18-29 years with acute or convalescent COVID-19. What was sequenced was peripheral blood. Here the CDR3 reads CASSEGAGGSYNSPLHF. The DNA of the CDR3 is TGTGCCAGCAGTGAAGGGGCCGGGGGCTCCTATAATTCACCCCTCCACTTT.